This TCR beta chain appears in the sequencing data of a study of blood T cell repertoires in COVID-19. In the study overall: COVID-19 samples collected from the United States, Italy and Spain covered acute and convalescent phases. PBMCs, B-cell-depleted T cells, or T cells were the source of the cDNA or gDNA that made up the material.

Per germline, CDR1 MNHNS and CDR2 SASEGT. The CDR3 extends over 14 amino acids. With 1 base removed from V and 0 bases from J, the gap between germline ends came to 4 bases. Methods used by the authors: By means of reference gene primer amplification, nucleated cell counts were estimated. Clones were read by immunoSEQ multiplex PCR, and TCRdb kept only the in-frame ones, dropping some. That table is the source of V, J and clone size, and D and trimming were worked out from the DNA. The table includes around 250,000 clones, less than 90% detected once. The clonotype was recovered from a woman between 40 and 55 years old who had recovered from COVID-19. Sequenced sample: peripheral blood. The chain carries TRBV6-1 and TRBJ2-1; no firm D call. The CDR3 bases are TGTGCCAGCAGTGAAGACTCCTCCTACAATGAGCAGTTCTTC. This codes for CASSEDSSYNEQFF.